This TCR beta chain was captured by sequencing in a study of blood T cell repertoires in COVID-19 (dated by TCRdb to the early 2020s). Notes on the research overall: Samples from collaborators originated in the United States, Italy and Spain and spanned both the acute and convalescent phases of COVID-19. The material from the prospective study consisted of cDNA or gDNA derived from T cells, B-cell-depleted T cells, or PBMCs. Deeply sampled blood TCRbeta repertoires from subjects exposed to, actively infected with, or recovered from COVID-19 were included in the dataset. The repertoires were released in a freely available public database intended as a resource for research on the immune response to SARS-CoV-2. The samples were drawn from two sources: the first 160 participants of the ongoing ImmuneRACE study, and 1,200 or so subjects contributed by 6 global collaborators. A de-identified subject ID, COVID-19 status, age in years and sex were almost always included in the sample metadata. Where available, HLA class I and class II types were taken from metadata supplied by the sample provider and were not determined by assay-based typing. General conclusions and limits of the study: The amount of clinical and demographic metadata varied by source and participant and was provided uncurated.

The immunoSEQ Assay, a bias-controlled multiplex PCR, was used to amplify TCRbeta CDR3 regions from genomic DNA. The study's own analysis went as follows. The number of nucleated cells in each sample was estimated from the amplification of reference gene primers within the assay. Sequence reads were collapsed and filtered to measure the absolute abundance of every unique TCRbeta CDR3 rearrangement. For each sample, productive Simpson clonality was calculated as the square root of Simpson's diversity index over productive rearrangements. TCRdb carries this immuneACCESS record with in-frame sequences only. Its versions omit some clonotypes, under half of them owing to an unresolved V gene in the studies checked, with the rest unexplained. The V and J calls and clone size come from that table; D and trimming were worked out from the DNA. Recorded for this sample are some 95,000 clones; 87% of them occurred a single time. The biggest ten clones account for 3.5% to 5.5% of the sample.

On this clone itself: No antigen is known for it. No base-level quality is on record; no much larger clone is a single base apart.

Each collaborating institution followed its own protocols to collect whole blood in K2EDTA tubes. Collaborator samples were shipped for TCRbeta analysis as frozen whole blood, isolated PBMCs, or DNA extracted from either sample type. This sequence originates from a man between 65 and 85 years old with acute or convalescent COVID-19. Material: peripheral blood.

The CDR3 amino acid sequence is: CALLQGDGYTF. The DNA reads as follows: TGTGCCTTATTACAGGGGGATGGCTACACCTTC. The sequence is built from TRBV30 and TRBJ1-2; a stretch of 8 junction bases matches TRBD1. Trimming accounts for 7 bases at V and 6 bases at J, while the number of junction bases matched to no gene is 4. Measured from the cysteine to the phenylalanine, the CDR3 is 11 residues long. Of all the DNA, just the CDR3 is kept, 33 bases in frame from base 1. The germline V gene (reference sequence) provides CDR1 GTSNPN and CDR2 SVGIG.